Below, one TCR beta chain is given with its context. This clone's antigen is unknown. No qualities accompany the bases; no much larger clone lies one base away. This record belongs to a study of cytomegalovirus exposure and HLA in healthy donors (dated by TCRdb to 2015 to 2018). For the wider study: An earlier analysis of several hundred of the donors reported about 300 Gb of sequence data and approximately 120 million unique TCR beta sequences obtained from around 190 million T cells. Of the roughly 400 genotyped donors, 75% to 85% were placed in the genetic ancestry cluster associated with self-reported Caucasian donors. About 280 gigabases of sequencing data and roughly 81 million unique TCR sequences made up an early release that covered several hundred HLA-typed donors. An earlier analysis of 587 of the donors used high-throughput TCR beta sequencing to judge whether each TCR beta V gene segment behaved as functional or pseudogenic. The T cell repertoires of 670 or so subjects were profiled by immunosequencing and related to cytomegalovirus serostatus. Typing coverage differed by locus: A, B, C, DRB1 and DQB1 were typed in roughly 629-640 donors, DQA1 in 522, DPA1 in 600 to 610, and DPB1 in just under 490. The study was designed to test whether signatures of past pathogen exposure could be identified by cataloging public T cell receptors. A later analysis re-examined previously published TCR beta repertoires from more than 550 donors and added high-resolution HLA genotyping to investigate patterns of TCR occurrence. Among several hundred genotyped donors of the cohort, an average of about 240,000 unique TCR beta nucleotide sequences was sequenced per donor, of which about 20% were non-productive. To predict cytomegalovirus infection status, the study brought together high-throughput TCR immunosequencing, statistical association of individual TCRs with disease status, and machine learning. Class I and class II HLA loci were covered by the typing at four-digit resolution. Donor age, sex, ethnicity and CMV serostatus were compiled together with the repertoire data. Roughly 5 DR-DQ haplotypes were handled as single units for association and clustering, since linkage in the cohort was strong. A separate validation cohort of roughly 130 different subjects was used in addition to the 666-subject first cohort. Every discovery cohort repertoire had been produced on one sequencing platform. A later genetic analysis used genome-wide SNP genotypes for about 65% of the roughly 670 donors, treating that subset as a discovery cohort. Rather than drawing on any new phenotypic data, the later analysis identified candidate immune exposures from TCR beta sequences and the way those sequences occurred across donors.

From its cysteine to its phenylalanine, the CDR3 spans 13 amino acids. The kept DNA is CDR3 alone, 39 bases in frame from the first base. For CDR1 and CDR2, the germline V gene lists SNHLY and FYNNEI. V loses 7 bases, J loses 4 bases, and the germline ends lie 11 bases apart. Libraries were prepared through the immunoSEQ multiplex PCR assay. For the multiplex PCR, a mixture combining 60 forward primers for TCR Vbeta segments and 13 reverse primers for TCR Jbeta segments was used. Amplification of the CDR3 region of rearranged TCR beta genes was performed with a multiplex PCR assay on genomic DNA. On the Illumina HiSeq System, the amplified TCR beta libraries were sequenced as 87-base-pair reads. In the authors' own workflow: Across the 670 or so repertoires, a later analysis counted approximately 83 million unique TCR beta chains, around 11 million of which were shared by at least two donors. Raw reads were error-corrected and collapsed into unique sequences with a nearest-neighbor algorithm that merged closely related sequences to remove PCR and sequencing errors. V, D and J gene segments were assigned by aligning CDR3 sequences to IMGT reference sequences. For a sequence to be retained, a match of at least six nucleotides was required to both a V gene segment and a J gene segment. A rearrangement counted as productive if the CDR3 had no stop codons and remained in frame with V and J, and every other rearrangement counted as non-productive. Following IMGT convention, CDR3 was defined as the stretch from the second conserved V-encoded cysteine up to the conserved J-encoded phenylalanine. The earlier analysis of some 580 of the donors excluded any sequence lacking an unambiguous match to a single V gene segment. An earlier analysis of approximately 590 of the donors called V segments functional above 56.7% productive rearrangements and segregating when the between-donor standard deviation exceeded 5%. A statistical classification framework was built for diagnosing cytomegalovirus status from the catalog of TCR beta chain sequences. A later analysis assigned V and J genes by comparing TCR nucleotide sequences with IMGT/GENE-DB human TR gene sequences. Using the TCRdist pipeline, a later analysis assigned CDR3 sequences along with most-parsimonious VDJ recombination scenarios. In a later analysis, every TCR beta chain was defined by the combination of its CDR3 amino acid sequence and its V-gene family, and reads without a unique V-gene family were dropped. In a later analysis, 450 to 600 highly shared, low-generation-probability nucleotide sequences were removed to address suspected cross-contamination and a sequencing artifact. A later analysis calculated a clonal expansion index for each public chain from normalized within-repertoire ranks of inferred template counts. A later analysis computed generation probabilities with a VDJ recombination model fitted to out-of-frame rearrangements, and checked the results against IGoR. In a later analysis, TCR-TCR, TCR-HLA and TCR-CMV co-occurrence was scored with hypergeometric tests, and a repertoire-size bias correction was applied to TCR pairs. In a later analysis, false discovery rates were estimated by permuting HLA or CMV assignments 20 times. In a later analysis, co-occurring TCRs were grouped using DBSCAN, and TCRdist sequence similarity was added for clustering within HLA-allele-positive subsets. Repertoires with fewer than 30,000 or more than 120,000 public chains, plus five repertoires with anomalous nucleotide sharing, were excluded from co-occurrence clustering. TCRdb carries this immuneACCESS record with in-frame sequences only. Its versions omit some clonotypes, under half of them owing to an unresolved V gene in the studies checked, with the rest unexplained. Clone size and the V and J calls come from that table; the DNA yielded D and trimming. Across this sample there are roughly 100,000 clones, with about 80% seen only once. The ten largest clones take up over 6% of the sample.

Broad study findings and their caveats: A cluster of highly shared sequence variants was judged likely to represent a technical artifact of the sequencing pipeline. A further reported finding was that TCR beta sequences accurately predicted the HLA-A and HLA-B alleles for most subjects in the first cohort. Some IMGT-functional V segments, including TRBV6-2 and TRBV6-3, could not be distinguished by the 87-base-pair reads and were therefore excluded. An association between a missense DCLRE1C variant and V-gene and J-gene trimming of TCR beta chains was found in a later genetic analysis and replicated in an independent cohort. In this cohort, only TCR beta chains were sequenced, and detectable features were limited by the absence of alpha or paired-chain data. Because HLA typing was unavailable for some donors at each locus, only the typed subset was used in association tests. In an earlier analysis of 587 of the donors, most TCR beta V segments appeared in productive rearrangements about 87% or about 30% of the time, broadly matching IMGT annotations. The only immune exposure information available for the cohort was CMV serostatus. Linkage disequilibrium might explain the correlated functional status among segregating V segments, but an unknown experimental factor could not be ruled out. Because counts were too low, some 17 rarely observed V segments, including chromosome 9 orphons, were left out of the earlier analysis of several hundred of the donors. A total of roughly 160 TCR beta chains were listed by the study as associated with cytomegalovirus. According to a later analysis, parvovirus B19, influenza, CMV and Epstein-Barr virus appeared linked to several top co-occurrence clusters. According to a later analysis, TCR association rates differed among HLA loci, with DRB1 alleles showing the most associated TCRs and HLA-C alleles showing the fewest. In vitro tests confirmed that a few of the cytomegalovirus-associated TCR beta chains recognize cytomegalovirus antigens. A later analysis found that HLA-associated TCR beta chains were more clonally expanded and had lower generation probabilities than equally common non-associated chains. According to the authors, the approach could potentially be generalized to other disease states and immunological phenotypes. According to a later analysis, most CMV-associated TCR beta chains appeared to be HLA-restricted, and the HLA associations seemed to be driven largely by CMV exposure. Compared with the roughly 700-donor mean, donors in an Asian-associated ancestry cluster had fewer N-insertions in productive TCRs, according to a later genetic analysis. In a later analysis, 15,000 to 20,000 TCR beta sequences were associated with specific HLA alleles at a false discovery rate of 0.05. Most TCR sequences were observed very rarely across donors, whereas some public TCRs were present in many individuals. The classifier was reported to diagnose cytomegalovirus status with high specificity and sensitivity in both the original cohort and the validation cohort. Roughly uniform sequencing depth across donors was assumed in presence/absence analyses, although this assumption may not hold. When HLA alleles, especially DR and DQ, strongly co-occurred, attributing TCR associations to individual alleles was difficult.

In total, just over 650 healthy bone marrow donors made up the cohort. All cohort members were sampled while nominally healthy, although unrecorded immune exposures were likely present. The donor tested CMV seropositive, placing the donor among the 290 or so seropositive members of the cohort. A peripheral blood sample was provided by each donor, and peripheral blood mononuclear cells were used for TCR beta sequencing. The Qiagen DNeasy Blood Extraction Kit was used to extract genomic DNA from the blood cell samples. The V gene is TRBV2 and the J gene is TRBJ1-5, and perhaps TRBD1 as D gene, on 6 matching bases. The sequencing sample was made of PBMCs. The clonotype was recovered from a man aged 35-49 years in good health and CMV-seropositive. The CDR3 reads CASNPQGNQPQHF. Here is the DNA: TGTGCCAGCAACCCTCAGGGGAATCAGCCCCAGCATTTT.